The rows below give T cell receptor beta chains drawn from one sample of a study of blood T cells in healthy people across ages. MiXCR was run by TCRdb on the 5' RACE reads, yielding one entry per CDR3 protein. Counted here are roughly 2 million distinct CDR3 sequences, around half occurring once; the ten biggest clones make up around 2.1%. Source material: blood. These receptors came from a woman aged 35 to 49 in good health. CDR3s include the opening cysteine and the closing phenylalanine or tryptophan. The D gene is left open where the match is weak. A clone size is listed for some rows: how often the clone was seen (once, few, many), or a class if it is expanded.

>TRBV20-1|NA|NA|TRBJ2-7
TGCAGTGCTAGAGCAGGGGTTTCCTACGAGCAGTACTTC
CSARAGVSYEQYF
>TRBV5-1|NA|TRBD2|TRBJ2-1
TGCGCCAGCAGCCAGGTGTGGAGCGGGGGGGCTGCAAATGAGCAGTTCTTC
CASSQVWSGGAANEQFF
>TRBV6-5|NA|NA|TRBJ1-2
TGTGCCAGCAGTTACTCGATTGCAGGGCTCCATTATGGCTACACCTTC
CASSYSIAGLHYGYTF
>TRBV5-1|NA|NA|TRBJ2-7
TGCGCCAGCAGGCATATCACGGGGGCGGTCAACGAGCAGTACTTC
CASRHITGAVNEQYF
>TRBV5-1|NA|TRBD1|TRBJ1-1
TGCGCCAGCAGCTTGCCAGGGGGCACCACTGAAGCTTTCTTT
CASSLPGGTTEAFF
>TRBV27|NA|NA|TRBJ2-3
TGTGCCAGCAGTTTAAACGACCCCACCACAGATACGCAGTATTTT
CASSLNDPTTDTQYF
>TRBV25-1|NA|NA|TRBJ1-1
TGTGCCAGCGCCACAGGGAGGGACACTGAAGCTTTCTTT
CASATGRDTEAFF
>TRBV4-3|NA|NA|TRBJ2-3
TGCGCCAGCAGCCAAGATGACGGGGGCGCGCAGTATTTT
CASSQDDGGAQYF
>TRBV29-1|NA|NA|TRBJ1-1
TGCAGCGTTGGGGGCCAGGGGAGAAGGGAGACTGAAGCTTTCTTT
CSVGGQGRRETEAFF
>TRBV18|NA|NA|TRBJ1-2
TGCGCCAGCTCACCAGGTAGTTCTGCAGATGGCTACACCTTC
CASSPGSSADGYTF
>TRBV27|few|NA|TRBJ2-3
TGTGCCAGCAGTTTCCGATACCACACAGATACGCAGTATTTT
CASSFRYHTDTQYF
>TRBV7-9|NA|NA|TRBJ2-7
TGTGCCAGCAGCTCACCCCATCGGGCGCATGACAACGAGCAGTACTTC
CASSSPHRAHDNEQYF
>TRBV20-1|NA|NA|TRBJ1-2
TGCAGTGCTAGAGTCCTGCCCGGAGGCTACACCTTC
CSARVLPGGYTF
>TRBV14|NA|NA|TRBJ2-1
TGTGCCAGCAGCCCCGGATGGGGATCGCCCGGGTTCTTC
CASSPGWGSPGFF
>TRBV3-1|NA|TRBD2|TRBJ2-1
TGTGCCAGCAGCCAATCTTACGGGGGGGTCCCTCAGGAGCAGTTCTTC
CASSQSYGGVPQEQFF
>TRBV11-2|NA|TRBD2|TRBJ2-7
TGTGCCAGCAGCTTAGTAGGCCAGCGGGGGGTCTACGAGCAGTACTTC
CASSLVGQRGVYEQYF
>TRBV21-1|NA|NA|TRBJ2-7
TGTGCCAGCAGCAGGGGACAGGCGGAACCCAGAGCCCCCAACTACGAGCAGTACTTC
CASSRGQAEPRAPNYEQYF
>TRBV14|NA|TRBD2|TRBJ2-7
TGTGCCAGCAGCCATAGACGACTAGCGGGGTTAAGCGAGCAGTACTTC
CASSHRRLAGLSEQYF
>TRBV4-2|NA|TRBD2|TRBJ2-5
TGTGCCAGCAGCCCGTTCCCGATAGCGGGGGGTCAAGAGACCCAGTACTTC
CASSPFPIAGGQETQYF
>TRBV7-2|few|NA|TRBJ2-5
TGTGCCAGCAGCTTTGCTCTGGGACGCCAAGAGACCCAGTACTTC
CASSFALGRQETQYF
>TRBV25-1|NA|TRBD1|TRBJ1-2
TGTGCCAGCAGTGAATATGACAAAGAAAGGGGGCCTAGCTATGGCTACACCTTC
CASSEYDKERGPSYGYTF
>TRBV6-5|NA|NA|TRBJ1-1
TGTGCCAGCAGTTTCCGACAGACAGGAACACTCGGGACTGAAGCTTTCTTT
CASSFRQTGTLGTEAFF
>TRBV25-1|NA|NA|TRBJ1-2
TGTGCCAGCAGCGGTGCAGGCTTCTATGGCTACACCTTC
CASSGAGFYGYTF
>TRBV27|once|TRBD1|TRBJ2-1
TGTGCCAGCAGTTCGGGACAGGTTAACAACGAGCAGTTCTTC
CASSSGQVNNEQFF
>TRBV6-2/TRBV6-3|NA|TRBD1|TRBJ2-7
TGTGCCAGCAGTTACGGAAACAGGGGGCGGGAGCAGTACTTC
CASSYGNRGREQYF
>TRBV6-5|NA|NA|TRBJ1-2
TGTGCCAGCAGTTTAGAGGGTCAACTAAATGGCTACACCTTC
CASSLEGQLNGYTF